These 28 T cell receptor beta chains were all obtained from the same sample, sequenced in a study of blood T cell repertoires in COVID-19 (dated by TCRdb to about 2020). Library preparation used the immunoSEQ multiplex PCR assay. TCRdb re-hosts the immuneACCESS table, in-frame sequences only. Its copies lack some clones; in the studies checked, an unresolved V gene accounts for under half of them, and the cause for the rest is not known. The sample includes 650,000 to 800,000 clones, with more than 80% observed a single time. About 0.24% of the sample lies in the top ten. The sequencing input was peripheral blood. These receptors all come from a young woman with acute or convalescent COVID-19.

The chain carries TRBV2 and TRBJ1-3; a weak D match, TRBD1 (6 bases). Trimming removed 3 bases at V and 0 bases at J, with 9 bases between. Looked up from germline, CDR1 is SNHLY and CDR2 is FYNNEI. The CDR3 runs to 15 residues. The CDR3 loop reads CASSDRGGSGNTIYF. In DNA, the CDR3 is TGTGCCAGCAGTGACAGGGGCGGCTCTGGAAACACCATATATTTT.

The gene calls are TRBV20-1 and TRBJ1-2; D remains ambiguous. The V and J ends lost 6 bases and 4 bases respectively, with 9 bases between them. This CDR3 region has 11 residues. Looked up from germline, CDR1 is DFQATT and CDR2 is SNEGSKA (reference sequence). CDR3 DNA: TGCAGTGCAGAGCACGGCTATGGCTACACCTTC. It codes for CSAEHGYGYTF.

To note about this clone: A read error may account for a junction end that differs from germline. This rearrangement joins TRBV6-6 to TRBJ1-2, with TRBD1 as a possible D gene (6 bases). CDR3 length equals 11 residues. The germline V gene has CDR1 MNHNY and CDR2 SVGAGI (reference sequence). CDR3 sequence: CASSPPGTPLF. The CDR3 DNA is TGTGCCAGCAGTCCGCCGGGGACACCCCTCTTC.

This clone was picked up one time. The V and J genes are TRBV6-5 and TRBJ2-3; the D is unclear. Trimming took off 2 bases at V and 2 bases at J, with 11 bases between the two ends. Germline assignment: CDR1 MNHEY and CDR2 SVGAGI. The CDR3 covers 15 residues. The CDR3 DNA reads TGTGCCAGCAGTTACGACACGGCCTTCACAGATACGCAGTATTTT. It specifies CASSYDTAFTDTQYF.

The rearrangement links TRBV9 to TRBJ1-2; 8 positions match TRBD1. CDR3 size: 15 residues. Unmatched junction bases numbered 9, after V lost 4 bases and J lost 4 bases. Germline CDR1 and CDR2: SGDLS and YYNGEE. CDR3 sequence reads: CASSTSGGTFYGYTF. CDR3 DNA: TGTGCCAGCAGCACCTCAGGGGGCACCTTCTATGGCTACACCTTC.

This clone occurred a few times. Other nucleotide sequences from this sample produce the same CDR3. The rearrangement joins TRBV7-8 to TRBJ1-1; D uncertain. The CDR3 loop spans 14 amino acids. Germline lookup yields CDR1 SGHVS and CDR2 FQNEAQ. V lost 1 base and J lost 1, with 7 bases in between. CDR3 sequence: CASSLVAGNTEAFF. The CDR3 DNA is TGTGCCAGCAGCTTAGTGGCAGGGAACACTGAAGCTTTCTTT.

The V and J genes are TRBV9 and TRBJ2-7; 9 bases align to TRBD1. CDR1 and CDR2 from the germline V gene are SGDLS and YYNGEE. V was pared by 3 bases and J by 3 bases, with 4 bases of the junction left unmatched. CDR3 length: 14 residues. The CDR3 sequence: CASSDRDRDYEQYF. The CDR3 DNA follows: TGTGCCAGCAGCGACCGGGACAGGGACTACGAGCAGTACTTC.

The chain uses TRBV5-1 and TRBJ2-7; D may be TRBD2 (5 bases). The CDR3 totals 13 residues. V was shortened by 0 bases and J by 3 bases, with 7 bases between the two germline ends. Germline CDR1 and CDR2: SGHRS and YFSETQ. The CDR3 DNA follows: TGCGCCAGCAGCTTGGGCAGCGGCTACGAGCAGTACTTC. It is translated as CASSLGSGYEQYF.

CDR3 DNA: TGTGCCAGCAGTTACGGGCGGGGGGTATTTCAGTACTTC. This sequence encodes CASSYGRGVFQYF. The chain is built from TRBV6-5 and TRBJ2-7; 8 nucleotides agree with TRBD2. J lost 10 bases, V lost 2 bases, and 7 bases had no gene match. This CDR3 region has 13 residues. Germline-derived CDR1 and CDR2 are MNHEY and SVGAGI.

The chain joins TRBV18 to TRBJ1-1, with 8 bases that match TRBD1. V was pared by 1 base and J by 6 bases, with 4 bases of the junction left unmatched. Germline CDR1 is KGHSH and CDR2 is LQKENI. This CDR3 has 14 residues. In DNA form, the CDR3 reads TGTGCCAGCTCACCACGACAGGGGACCGCTGAAGCTTTCTTT. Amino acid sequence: CASSPRQGTAEAFF.

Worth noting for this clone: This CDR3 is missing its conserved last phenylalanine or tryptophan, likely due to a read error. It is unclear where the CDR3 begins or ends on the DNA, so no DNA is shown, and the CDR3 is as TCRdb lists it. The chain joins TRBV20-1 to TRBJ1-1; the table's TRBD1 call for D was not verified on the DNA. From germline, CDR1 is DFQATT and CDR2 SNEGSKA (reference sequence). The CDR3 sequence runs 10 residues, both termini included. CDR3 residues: CSATRQGRLG.

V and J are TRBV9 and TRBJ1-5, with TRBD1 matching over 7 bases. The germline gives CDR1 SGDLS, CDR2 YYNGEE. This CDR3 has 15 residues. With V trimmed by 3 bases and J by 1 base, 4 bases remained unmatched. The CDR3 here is CASSAGTESNQPQHF. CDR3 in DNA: TGTGCCAGCAGCGCCGGGACAGAGAGCAATCAGCCCCAGCATTTT. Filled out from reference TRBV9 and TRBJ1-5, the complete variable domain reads DSGVTQTPKHLITATGQRVTLRCSPRSGDLSVYWYQQSLDQGLQFLIQYYNGEERAKGNILERFSAQQFPDLHSELNLSSLELGDSALYFCASSAGTESNQPQHFGDGTRLSIL.

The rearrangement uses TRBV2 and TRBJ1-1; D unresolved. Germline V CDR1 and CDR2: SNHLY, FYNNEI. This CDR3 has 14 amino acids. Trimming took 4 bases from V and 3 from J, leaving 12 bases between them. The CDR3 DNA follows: TGTGCCAGCAGTGCTGCCCTCTCGGACACTGAAGCTTTCTTT. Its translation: CASSAALSDTEAFF. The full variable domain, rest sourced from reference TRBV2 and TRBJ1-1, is EPEVTQTPSHQVTQMGQEVILRCVPISNHLYFYWYRQILGQKVEFLVSFYNNEISEKSEIFDDQFSVERPDGSNFTLKIRSTKLEDSAMYFCASSAALSDTEAFFGQGTRLTVV.

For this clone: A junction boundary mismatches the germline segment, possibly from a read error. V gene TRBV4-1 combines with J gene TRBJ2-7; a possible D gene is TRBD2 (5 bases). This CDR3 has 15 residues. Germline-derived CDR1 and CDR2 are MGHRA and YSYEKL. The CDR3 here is CASSQGRLLTYEQYF. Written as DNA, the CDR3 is TGCGCCAGCAGTCAAGGGAGACTATTGACCTACGAGCAGTACTTC.

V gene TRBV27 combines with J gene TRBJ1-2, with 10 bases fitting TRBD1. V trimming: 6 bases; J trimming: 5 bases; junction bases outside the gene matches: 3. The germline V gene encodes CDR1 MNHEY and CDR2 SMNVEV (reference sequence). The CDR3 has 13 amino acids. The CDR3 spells CASRQDRGYGYTF. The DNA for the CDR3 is TGTGCCAGCAGACAGGACAGGGGGTATGGCTACACCTTC.

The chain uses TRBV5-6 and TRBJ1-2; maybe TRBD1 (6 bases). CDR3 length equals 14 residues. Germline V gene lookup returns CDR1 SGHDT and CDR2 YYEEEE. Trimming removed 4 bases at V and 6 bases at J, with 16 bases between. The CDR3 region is CASSGTGQRDGYTF. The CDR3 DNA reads TGTGCCAGCAGCGGCACGGGACAAAGGGATGGCTACACCTTC. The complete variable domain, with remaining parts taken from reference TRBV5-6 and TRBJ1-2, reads DAGVTQSPTHLIKTRGQQVTLRCSPKSGHDTVSWYQQALGQGPQFIFQYYEEEERQRGNFPDRFSGHQFPNYSSELNVNALLLGDSALYLCASSGTGQRDGYTFGSGTRLTVV.

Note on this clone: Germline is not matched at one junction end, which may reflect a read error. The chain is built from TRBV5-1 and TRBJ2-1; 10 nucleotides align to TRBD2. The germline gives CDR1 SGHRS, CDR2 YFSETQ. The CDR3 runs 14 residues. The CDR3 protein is CASSFSGGYSEQFF. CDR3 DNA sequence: TGCGCCAGCAGCTTTAGCGGGGGGTACAGTGAGCAGTTCTTC.

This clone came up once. The CDR3 DNA reads as TGTGCCAGCAGTGGAGTTGTAACAAACAGGGGCCGCAACCGCGATAGCTATGGCTACACCTTC. Encoded protein: CASSGVVTNRGRNRDSYGYTF. The chain joins TRBV2 to TRBJ1-2, with 7 bases lining up with TRBD1. In germline, CDR1 is SNHLY, CDR2 FYNNEI. The V gene end was trimmed by 4 bases and the J gene end by 4 bases; junction bases not matched to a gene: 27. This CDR3 is 21 amino acids long. The full variable domain, completed using reference TRBV2 and TRBJ1-2, is EPEVTQTPSHQVTQMGQEVILRCVPISNHLYFYWYRQILGQKVEFLVSFYNNEISEKSEIFDDQFSVERPDGSNFTLKIRSTKLEDSAMYFCASSGVVTNRGRNRDSYGYTFGSGTRLTVV.

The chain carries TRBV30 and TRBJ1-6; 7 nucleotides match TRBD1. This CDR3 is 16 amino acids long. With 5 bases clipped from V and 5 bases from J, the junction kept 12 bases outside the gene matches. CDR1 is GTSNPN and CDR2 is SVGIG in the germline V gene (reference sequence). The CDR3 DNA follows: TGTGCCTGGGACCGACTTGACAGGGACCATAATTCACCCCTCCACTTT. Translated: CAWDRLDRDHNSPLHF. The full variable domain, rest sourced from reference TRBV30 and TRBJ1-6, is SQTIHQWPATLVQPVGSPLSLECTVEGTSNPNLYWYRQAAGRGLQLLFYSVGIGQISSEVPQNLSASRPQDRQFILSSKKLLLSDSGFYLCAWDRLDRDHNSPLHFGNGTRLTVT.

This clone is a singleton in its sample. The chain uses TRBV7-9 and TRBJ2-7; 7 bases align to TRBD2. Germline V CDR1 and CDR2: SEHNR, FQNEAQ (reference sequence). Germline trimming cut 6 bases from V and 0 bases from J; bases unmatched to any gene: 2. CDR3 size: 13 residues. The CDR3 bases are TGTGCCAGCAGTTCGGGGGGCTCCTACGAGCAGTACTTC. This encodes CASSSGGSYEQYF.

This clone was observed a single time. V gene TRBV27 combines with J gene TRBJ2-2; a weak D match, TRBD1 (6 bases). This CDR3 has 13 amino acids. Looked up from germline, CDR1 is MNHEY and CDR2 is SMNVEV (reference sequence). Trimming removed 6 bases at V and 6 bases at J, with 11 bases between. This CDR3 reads CASRRQGSGELFF. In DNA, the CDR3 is TGTGCCAGCAGAAGGCAGGGGTCCGGGGAGCTGTTTTTT.

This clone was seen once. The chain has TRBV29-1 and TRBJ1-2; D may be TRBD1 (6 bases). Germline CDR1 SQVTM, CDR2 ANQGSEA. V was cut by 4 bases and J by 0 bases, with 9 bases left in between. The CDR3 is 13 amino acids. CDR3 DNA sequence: TGCAGCGTTGCTACAGGGTCTAACTATGGCTACACCTTC. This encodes CSVATGSNYGYTF.

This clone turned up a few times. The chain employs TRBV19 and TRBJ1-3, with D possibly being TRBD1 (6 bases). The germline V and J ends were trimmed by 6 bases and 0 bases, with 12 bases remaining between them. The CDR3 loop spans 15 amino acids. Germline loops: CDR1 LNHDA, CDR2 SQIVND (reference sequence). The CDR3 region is CASRDRPLSGNTIYF. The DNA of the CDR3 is TGTGCCAGTAGGGACAGACCACTCTCTGGAAACACCATATATTTT. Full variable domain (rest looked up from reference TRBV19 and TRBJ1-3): DGGITQSPKYLFRKEGQNVTLSCEQNLNHDAMYWYRQDPGQGLRLIYYSQIVNDFQKGDIAEGYSVSREKKESFPLTVTSAQKNPTAFYLCASRDRPLSGNTIYFGEGSWLTVV.

CDR3 in DNA: TGTGCCAGCAGGGAGGTGGGAAACACCATATATTTT. Translating it yields CASREVGNTIYF. The chain carries TRBV2 and TRBJ1-3; D is unclear. Germline CDR1 reads SNHLY; CDR2 reads FYNNEI. Trimming left V 6 bases short and J 4 bases short, with 7 bases between. The CDR3 is made up of 12 amino acids.

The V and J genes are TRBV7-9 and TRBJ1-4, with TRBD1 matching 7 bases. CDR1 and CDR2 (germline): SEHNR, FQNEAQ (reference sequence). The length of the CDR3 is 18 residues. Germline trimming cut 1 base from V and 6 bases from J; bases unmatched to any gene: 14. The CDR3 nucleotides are TGTGCCAGCAGCTTAGGGGACAGAACGACCTTTTGGGATGAAAAACTGTTTTTT. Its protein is CASSLGDRTTFWDEKLFF.

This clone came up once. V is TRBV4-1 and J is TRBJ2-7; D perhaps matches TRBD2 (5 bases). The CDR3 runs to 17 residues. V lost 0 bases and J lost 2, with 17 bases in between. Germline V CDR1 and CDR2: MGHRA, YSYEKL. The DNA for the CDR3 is TGCGCCAGCAGCCAAGATGGGGTAAGGGCGCGGGCCTACGAGCAGTACTTC. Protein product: CASSQDGVRARAYEQYF.

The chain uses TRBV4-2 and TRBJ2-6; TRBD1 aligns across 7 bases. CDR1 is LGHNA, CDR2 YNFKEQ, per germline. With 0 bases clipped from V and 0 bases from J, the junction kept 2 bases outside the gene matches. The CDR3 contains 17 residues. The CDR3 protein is CASSQDPGGSGANVLTF. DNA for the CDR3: TGTGCCAGCAGCCAAGACCCAGGGGGCTCTGGGGCCAACGTCCTGACTTTC.

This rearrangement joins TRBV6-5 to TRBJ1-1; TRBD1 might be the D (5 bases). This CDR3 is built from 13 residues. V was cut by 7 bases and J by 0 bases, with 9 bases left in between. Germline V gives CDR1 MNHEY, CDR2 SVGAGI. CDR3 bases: TGTGCCAGCACCTCACAGGTGAACACTGAAGCTTTCTTT. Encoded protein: CASTSQVNTEAFF.